The T cell receptor beta chain under discussion was sequenced for a study of cytomegalovirus exposure and HLA in healthy donors. Amplification used 60 Vbeta primers and 13 Jbeta primers. The assay was immunoSEQ multiplex PCR, and TCRdb's table has in-frame clones only and misses some. The sample has 160,000 or so clones; under 85% are singletons. The sample holds a few counts of this clone. Sequenced input: PBMCs. This TCR came from a human donor in good health.

The DNA for the CDR3 is TGCGCCAGCAGCCGCGGTCAGGGGGACTACGAGCAGTACTTC. As protein: CASSRGQGDYEQYF. The chain couples TRBV5-1 to TRBJ2-7, with 7 bases fitting TRBD1. The V and J ends lost 4 bases and 3 bases, in that order; junction bases with no gene match: 7. The CDR3 is 14 residues long. Germline V gene sequence: CDR1 SGHRS, CDR2 YFSETQ.